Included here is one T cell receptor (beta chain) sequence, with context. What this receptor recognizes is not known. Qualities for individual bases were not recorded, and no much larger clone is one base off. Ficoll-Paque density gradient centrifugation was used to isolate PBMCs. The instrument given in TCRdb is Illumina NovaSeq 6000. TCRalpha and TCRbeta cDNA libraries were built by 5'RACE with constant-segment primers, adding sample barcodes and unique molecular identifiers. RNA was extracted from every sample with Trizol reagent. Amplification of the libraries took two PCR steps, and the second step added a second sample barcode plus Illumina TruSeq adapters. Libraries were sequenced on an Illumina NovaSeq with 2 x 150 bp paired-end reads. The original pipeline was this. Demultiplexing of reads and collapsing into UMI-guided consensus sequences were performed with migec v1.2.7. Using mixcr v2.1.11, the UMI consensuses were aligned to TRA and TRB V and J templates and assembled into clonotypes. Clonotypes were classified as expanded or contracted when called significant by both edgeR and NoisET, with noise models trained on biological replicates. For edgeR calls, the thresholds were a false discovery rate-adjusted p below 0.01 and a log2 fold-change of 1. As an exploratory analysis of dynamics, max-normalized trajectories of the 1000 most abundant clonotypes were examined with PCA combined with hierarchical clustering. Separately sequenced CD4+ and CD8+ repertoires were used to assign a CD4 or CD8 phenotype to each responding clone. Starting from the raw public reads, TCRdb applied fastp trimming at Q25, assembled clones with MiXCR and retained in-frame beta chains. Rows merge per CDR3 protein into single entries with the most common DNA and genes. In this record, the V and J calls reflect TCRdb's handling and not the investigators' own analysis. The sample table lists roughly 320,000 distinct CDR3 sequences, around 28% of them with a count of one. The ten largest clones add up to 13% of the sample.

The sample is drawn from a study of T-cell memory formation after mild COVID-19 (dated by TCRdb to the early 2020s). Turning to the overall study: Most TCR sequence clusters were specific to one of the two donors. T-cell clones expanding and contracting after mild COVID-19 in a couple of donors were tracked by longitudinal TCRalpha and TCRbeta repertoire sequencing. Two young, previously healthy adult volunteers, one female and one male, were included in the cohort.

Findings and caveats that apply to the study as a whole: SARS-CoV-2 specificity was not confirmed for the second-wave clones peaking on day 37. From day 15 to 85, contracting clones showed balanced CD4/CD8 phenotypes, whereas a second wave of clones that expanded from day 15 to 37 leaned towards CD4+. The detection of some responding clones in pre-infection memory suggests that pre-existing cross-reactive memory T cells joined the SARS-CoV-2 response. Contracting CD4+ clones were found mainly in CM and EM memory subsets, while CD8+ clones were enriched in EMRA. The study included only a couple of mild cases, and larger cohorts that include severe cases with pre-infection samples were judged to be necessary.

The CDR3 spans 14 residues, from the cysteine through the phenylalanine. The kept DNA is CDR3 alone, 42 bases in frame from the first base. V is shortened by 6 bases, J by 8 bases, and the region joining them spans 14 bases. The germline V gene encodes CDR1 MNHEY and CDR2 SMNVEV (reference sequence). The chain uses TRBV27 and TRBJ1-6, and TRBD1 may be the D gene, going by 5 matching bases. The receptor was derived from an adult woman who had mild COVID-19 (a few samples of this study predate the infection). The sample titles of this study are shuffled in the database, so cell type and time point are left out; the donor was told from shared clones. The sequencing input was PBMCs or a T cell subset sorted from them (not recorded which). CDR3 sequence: CASSPGTDHSPLHF. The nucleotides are TGTGCCAGCAGCCCCGGGACGGATCATTCACCCCTCCACTTT.